The next 21 T cell receptor beta chains were all read from a single sample in a study of cytomegalovirus exposure and HLA in healthy donors. In the PCR, 60 Vbeta and 13 Jbeta primers were used. Profiled with immunoSEQ multiplex PCR; TCRdb holds only in-frame clones, not every one. The sample yields roughly 130,000 clones, around 70% seen once. Sequenced: PBMCs. The source of these receptors is a human donor in good health.

The chain recombines TRBV30 with TRBJ2-1; 12 bases align to TRBD2. Germline CDR1 reads GTSNPN; CDR2 reads SVGIG (reference sequence). The ends lost 4 bases at V and 7 bases at J; junction bases unmatched: 8. The CDR3 has 15 residues. CDR3 sequence (DNA): TGTGCCTGGACCCTGACTAGCGGGAGAACTAATGAGCAGTTCTTC. Protein: CAWTLTSGRTNEQFF.

J is TRBJ2-1 and V is TRBV2; TRBD2 matches 11 bases. CDR3 length: 17 amino acids. Germline assignment: CDR1 SNHLY and CDR2 FYNNEI. Losses at the gene ends were 4 bases for V and 8 bases for J; bases not matched to a gene: 13. The CDR3 bases are TGTGCCAGCAGTGCCTCCTTACTAGCGGGAGATCCCGATGAGCAGTTCTTC. Amino acids: CASSASLLAGDPDEQFF. Combining the CDR3 with reference TRBV2 and TRBJ2-1 gives the whole variable domain EPEVTQTPSHQVTQMGQEVILRCVPISNHLYFYWYRQILGQKVEFLVSFYNNEISEKSEIFDDQFSVERPDGSNFTLKIRSTKLEDSAMYFCASSASLLAGDPDEQFFGPGTRLTVL.

The rearrangement uses TRBV19 and TRBJ2-1; D may be TRBD2 (7 bases). With 5 bases removed from V and 7 bases from J, the gap between germline ends came to 18 bases. CDR3 length: 15 residues. The germline gives CDR1 LNHDA, CDR2 SQIVND (reference sequence). CDR3 nucleotide sequence: TGTGCCAGTAGTCCCGCATCGGGGGGCGGTAATGAGCAGTTCTTC. It specifies CASSPASGGGNEQFF. Variable domain in full (rest from reference TRBV19 and TRBJ2-1): DGGITQSPKYLFRKEGQNVTLSCEQNLNHDAMYWYRQDPGQGLRLIYYSQIVNDFQKGDIAEGYSVSREKKESFPLTVTSAQKNPTAFYLCASSPASGGGNEQFFGPGTRLTVL.

This clone occurred a few times. The chain carries TRBV6-5 and TRBJ2-1, with D unresolved. This CDR3 contains 11 residues. V lost 2 bases, J lost 7 bases, and 3 bases lay in between. Germline lookup yields CDR1 MNHEY and CDR2 SVGAGI. The CDR3: CASSYLNEQFF. The CDR3 bases are TGTGCCAGCAGTTACCTTAATGAGCAGTTCTTC.

The chain joins TRBV30 to TRBJ1-5; possibly TRBD1 for D (6 bases). The CDR3 loop spans 13 amino acids. Trimming stripped 1 base from V and 5 bases from J, with 9 bases between. Germline lookup yields CDR1 GTSNPN and CDR2 SVGIG (reference sequence). The CDR3 is CAWSDQGHQPQHF. CDR3 DNA sequence: TGTGCCTGGAGTGACCAGGGGCATCAGCCCCAGCATTTT.

This clone was seen just once. The chain joins TRBV10-3 to TRBJ2-7; 11 bases are shared with TRBD2. There are 21 residues in the CDR3. Unmatched junction bases numbered 29, after V lost 7 bases and J lost 6 bases. Germline lookup yields CDR1 ENHRY and CDR2 SYGVKD. CDR3 DNA: TGTGCCATCACCCGGATGGAGCCTAGCGGGAGGACAGGACCCGCCCTCCTCGAGCAGTACTTC. Translation: CAITRMEPSGRTGPALLEQYF.

The rearrangement joins TRBV19 to TRBJ2-5; 8 bases match TRBD1. V lost 4 bases, J lost 3 bases, and 7 bases stayed unmatched. The germline V gene encodes CDR1 LNHDA and CDR2 SQIVND (reference sequence). The CDR3 covers 15 residues. CDR3 in DNA: TGTGCCAGTAGTACCCGGGACAGGCCAAAAGAGACCCAGTACTTC. Translating it yields CASSTRDRPKETQYF.

A single count supports this clone. This sequence joins TRBV7-3 and TRBJ1-1, with 8 bases aligning to TRBD1. Germline lookup yields CDR1 SGHTA and CDR2 FQGTGA. The CDR3 runs to 15 residues. Trimming cost V 5 bases and J 8 bases; bases outside gene matches: 13. The CDR3 coding sequence is TGTGCCAGCAGCCCCCGGACAGGGCCAGGGTTCGAAGCTTTCTTT. Translating gives CASSPRTGPGFEAFF.

The rearrangement links TRBV19 to TRBJ1-1; D is uncertain. The CDR3 is made up of 14 amino acids. V was pared by 5 bases and J by 1 base, with 11 bases between. Germline assignment: CDR1 LNHDA and CDR2 SQIVND (reference sequence). CDR3 DNA: TGTGCCAGTAGTCCTCGGTATTCGAACACTGAAGCTTTCTTT. Its translation is CASSPRYSNTEAFF. The complete variable domain, with remaining parts taken from reference TRBV19 and TRBJ1-1, reads DGGITQSPKYLFRKEGQNVTLSCEQNLNHDAMYWYRQDPGQGLRLIYYSQIVNDFQKGDIAEGYSVSREKKESFPLTVTSAQKNPTAFYLCASSPRYSNTEAFFGQGTRLTVV.

The chain is built from TRBV18 and TRBJ2-5, with TRBD2 identical over 8 bases. Germline V gene lookup returns CDR1 KGHSH and CDR2 LQKENI. CDR3 size: 16 residues. The J segment lost 0 bases and the V segment lost 0 bases, leaving 3 bases of the junction unmatched. Here the CDR3 reads CASSPPTSGYQETQYF. CDR3 bases: TGTGCCAGCTCACCACCCACTAGCGGTTACCAAGAGACCCAGTACTTC.

The V call is TRBV2, the J call TRBJ2-2, with 7 positions matching TRBD1. Looked up from germline, CDR1 is SNHLY and CDR2 is FYNNEI. CDR3 length: 16 residues. The V and J ends lost 5 bases and 4 bases, in that order; junction bases with no gene match: 10. The CDR3 nucleotides read TGTGCCAGCAGTTGGCTGAGGACAGGCCCCACCGGGGAGCTGTTTTTT. This sequence encodes CASSWLRTGPTGELFF.

About this clone: The conserved phenylalanine or tryptophan normally closing the CDR3 is absent here, so this likely arose from a read error. No DNA is shown, since the ends of the CDR3 on it are uncertain; the CDR3 is the one TCRdb lists. The chain has TRBV2 and TRBJ2-7; the table's D call, TRBD2, has no DNA check behind it. Inclusive of both ends, the CDR3 amounts to 17 amino acids. Germline V gene lookup returns CDR1 SNHLY and CDR2 FYNNEI. The CDR3: CASSDRPGPGASGSIRL.

V usage is TRBV5-1 and J usage is TRBJ1-1; 11 nucleotides match TRBD1. Germline V lookup: CDR1 SGHRS, CDR2 YFSETQ. The CDR3 has 15 amino acids. With 6 bases clipped from V and 5 bases from J, the junction kept 9 bases outside the gene matches. The CDR3 DNA reads TGCGCCAGCAAATCTGGACAGGGGGCTGGTACTGAAGCTTTCTTT. Its protein product is CASKSGQGAGTEAFF.

This clone was seen only a few times. The rearrangement uses TRBV5-1 and TRBJ2-3; 7 bases agree with TRBD2. Per germline, CDR1 SGHRS and CDR2 YFSETQ. J lost 4 bases, V lost 3 bases, and 11 bases had no gene match. This CDR3 region has 16 residues. The chain's CDR3 is CASSYLGAGVADTQYF. The CDR3, as DNA: TGCGCCAGCAGCTATCTTGGGGCGGGAGTGGCAGATACGCAGTATTTT.

The chain recombines TRBV18 with TRBJ2-1, with D possibly TRBD2 on 6 matching bases. Germline assignment: CDR1 KGHSH and CDR2 LQKENI. The CDR3 spans 12 residues. V gave up 2 bases and J gave up 7 bases, with 6 bases separating them. The CDR3 loop is CASSPGGNEQFF. The CDR3 coding sequence is TGTGCCAGCTCACCAGGGGGGAATGAGCAGTTCTTC.

The chain carries TRBV29-1 and TRBJ2-2; possible D gene TRBD1, 5 bases. This CDR3 spans 11 amino acids. From germline, CDR1 is SQVTM and CDR2 ANQGSEA. Trimming took 4 bases from V and 13 from J, leaving 13 bases between them. DNA of the CDR3: TGCAGCGTTGTAAGCCAGGGCGGGCTGTTTTTT. Encoded protein: CSVVSQGGLFF.

V gene TRBV5-5 combines with J gene TRBJ1-2, with 10 nucleotides matching TRBD1. This CDR3 is built from 15 residues. In germline, CDR1 is SGHKS, CDR2 YYEKEE (reference sequence). The trim removed 3 bases at V and 4 bases at J, leaving 6 bases unmatched. In DNA form, the CDR3 reads TGTGCCAGCAGCTCAACCGGGACAGGGGTCTATGGCTACACCTTC. Protein sequence: CASSSTGTGVYGYTF.

The chain has TRBV11-2 and TRBJ2-7, with D tentatively TRBD1 (6 bases). The V gene lost 6 bases and the J gene lost 6 bases, with 12 bases spanning the gap. The CDR3 contains 12 residues. CDR1 and CDR2 from the germline V gene are SGHAT and FQNNGV. This CDR3 reads CASRKGVLEQYF. DNA of the CDR3: TGTGCCAGCAGAAAGGGGGTGCTCGAGCAGTACTTC.

CDR3: CASSLIDRLNQPQHF. CDR3 coding DNA: TGTGCCAGCAGTCTGATAGACAGGCTTAATCAGCCCCAGCATTTT. The V call is TRBV28, the J call TRBJ1-5, with TRBD1 as a possible D gene (6 bases). The CDR3 has 15 amino acids. Trimming cost V 5 bases and J 4 bases, with 15 bases left between them. Germline CDR1 MDHEN, CDR2 SYDVKM.

The chain carries TRBV13 and TRBJ2-1; 11 nucleotides agree with TRBD2. Germline V gene sequence: CDR1 PRHDT, CDR2 FYEKMQ (reference sequence). This CDR3 contains 15 residues. V shed 4 bases and J 9 bases; nucleotides not matched to a gene: 8. CDR3 sequence (DNA): TGTGCCAGCAGCTCGGTAGCGGGGGGGCCTCGTGAGCAGTTCTTC. The encoded protein is CASSSVAGGPREQFF.

In nucleotides, the CDR3 is TGCGCCAGCAGCCCACTCGCGGGGGCAGGTGGCTACACCTTC. Its protein is CASSPLAGAGGYTF. The genes are TRBV5-1 and TRBJ1-2; the D gene is possibly TRBD1 (6 bases). Trimming left V 4 bases short and J 7 bases short, with 17 bases between. Germline V gene sequence: CDR1 SGHRS, CDR2 YFSETQ. The CDR3 has 14 amino acids.